This TCR beta chain was captured in a study of T cell responses to AZD1222 COVID-19 vaccine. Looking at the study overall: Analyses pooled second doses at about 4 or about 12 weeks.

Measured with immunoSEQ multiplex PCR; TCRdb has only the in-frame clones, and not every one. Among 150,000 to 200,000 clones listed, around 94% were seen once. This receptor was identified in an adult in good health. This specimen consisted of peripheral blood, obtained on day 0 of AZD1222 vaccination.

CDR3 in DNA: TGTGCCAGCAGTTACTCTGGGACAGGGGCTTTCGATGAGCAGTTCTTC. It is translated as CASSYSGTGAFDEQFF. The chain employs TRBV6-5 and TRBJ2-1; 10 bases are shared with TRBD1. This CDR3 spans 16 amino acids. Trimming cost V 0 bases and J 8 bases; bases outside gene matches: 7. Germline V gene sequence: CDR1 MNHEY, CDR2 SVGAGI.